This note documents a single T cell receptor beta chain sequence. Its antigen remains undetermined. The sample holds no much larger clone one base away, and base qualities are not on file. These data belong to a study of control samples from healthy donors and cancer patients (TCRdb year 2020). Libraries were prepared through the immunoSEQ multiplex PCR assay. TCRdb mirrors the immuneACCESS table, restricted to in-frame sequences. Some clones are absent from its copies; in checked studies, under half trace to an unresolved V gene, and the reason for the others is unknown. A total of approximately 82,000 clones appear in this sample, 80% to 90% of them only once. The biggest ten clones account for 20% to 25% of the sample. CDR1 and CDR2 are read off the germline V gene as SGHVS and FNYEAQ. Reading from cysteine to phenylalanine, the CDR3 counts 17 amino acids. The CDR3 DNA has 51 bases and is translated from base 1. Trimmed from V: 1 base; trimmed from J: 0 bases; junction bases lacking a gene match: 5.

Sequenced sample: blood. The TCR was taken from a man aged 50 to 59 in good health. The V and J segments used are TRBV7-6 and TRBJ2-1; a stretch of 8 junction bases matches TRBD1. CDR3 loop: CASSLGQGFSSYNEQFF. The nucleotides are TGTGCCAGCAGCTTAGGACAGGGGTTTAGCTCCTACAATGAGCAGTTCTTC.